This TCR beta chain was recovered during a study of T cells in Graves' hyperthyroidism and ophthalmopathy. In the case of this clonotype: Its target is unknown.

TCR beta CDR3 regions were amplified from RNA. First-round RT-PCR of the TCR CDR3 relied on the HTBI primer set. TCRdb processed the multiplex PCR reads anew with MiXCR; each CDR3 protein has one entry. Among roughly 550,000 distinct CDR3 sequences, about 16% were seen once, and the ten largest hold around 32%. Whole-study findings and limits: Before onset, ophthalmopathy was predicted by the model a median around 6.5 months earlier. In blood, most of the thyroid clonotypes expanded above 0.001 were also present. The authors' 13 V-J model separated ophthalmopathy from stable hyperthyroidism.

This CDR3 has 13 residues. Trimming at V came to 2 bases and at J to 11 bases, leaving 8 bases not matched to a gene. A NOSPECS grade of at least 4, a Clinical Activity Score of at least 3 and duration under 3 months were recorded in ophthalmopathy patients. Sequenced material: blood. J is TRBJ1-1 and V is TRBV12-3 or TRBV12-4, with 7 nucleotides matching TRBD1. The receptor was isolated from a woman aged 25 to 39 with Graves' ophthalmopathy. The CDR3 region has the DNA TGTGCCAGCAGTTTAAGTCGGGACAGTCGGGCTTTCTTT. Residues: CASSLSRDSRAFF.